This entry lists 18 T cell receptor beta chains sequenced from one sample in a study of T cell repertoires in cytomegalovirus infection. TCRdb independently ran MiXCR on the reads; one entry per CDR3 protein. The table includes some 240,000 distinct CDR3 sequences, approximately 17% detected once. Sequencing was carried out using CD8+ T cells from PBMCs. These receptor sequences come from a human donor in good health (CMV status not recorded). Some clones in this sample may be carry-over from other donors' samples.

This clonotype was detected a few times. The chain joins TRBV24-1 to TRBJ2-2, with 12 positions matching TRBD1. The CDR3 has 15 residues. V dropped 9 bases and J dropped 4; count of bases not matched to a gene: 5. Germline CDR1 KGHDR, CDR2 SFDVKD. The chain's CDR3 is CATHPGQGATGELFF. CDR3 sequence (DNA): TGTGCCACCCACCCGGGACAGGGGGCCACCGGGGAGCTGTTTTTT.

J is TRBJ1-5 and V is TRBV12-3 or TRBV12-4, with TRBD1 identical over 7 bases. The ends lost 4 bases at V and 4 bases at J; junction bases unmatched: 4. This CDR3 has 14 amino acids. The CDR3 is CASSSTQGNQPQHF. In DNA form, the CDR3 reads TGTGCCAGCAGTTCGACACAGGGGAATCAGCCCCAGCATTTT.

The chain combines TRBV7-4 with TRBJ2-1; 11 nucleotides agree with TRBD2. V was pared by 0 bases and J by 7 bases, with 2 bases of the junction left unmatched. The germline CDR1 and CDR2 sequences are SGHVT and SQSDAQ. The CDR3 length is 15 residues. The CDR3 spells CASSLARLAGNEQFF. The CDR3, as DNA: TGTGCCAGCAGCTTAGCGAGACTAGCGGGGAATGAGCAGTTCTTC.

The CDR3 region has the DNA TGTGCCACAATCGCGGGGCCCGGGGTGACCGAAGCTTTCTTT. Amino acids: CATIAGPGVTEAFF. The J gene is TRBJ1-1, the V gene TRBV19; maybe TRBD1 (5 bases). The V end lost 10 bases, the J end lost 8 bases, and 23 bases lay between the germline ends. The CDR3 spans 14 residues. Germline CDR1 reads LNHDA; CDR2 reads SQIVND (reference sequence). Filled out from reference TRBV19 and TRBJ1-1, the complete variable domain reads DGGITQSPKYLFRKEGQNVTLSCEQNLNHDAMYWYRQDPGQGLRLIYYSQIVNDFQKGDIAEGYSVSREKKESFPLTVTSAQKNPTAFYLCATIAGPGVTEAFFGQGTRLTVV.

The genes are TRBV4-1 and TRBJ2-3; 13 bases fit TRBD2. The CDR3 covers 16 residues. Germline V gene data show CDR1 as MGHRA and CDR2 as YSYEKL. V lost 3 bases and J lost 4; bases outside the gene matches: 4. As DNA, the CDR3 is TGCGCCAGCAGCCATGGACTAGCGGGGGTTGCAGATACGCAGTATTTT. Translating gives CASSHGLAGVADTQYF.

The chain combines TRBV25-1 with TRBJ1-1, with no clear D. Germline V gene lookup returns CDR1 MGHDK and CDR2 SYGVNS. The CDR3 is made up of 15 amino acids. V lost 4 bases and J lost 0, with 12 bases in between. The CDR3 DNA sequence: TGTGCCAGCAGTGGATTATTAGGGATGAACACTGAAGCTTTCTTT. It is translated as CASSGLLGMNTEAFF. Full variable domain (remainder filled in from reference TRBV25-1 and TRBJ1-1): EADIYQTPRYLVIGTGKKITLECSQTMGHDKMYWYQQDPGMELHLIHYSYGVNSTEKGDLSSESTVSRIRTEHFPLTLESARPSHTSQYLCASSGLLGMNTEAFFGQGTRLTVV.

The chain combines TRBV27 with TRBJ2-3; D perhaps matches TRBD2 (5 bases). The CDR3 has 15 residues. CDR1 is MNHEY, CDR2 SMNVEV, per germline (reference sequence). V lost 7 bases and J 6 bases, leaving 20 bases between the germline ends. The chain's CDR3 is CASTDILVPGDTQYF. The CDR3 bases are TGTGCCAGCACCGACATACTCGTACCGGGGGATACGCAGTATTTT.

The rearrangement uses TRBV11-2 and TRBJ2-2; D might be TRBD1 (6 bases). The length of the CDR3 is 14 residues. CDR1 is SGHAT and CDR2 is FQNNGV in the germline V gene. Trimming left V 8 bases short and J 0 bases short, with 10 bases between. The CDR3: CASEQGANTGELFF. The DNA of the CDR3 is TGTGCCAGCGAACAGGGCGCGAACACCGGGGAGCTGTTTTTT.

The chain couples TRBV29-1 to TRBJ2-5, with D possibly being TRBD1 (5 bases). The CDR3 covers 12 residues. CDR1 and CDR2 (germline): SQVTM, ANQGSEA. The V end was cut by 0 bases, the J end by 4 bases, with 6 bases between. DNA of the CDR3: TGCAGCGTTGAAGAAGGGGCAGAGACCCAGTACTTC. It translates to CSVEEGAETQYF.

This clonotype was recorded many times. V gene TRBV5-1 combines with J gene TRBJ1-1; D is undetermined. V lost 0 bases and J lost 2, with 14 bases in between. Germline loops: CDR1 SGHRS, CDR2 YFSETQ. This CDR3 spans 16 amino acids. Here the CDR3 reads CASSLEGPGLNTEAFF. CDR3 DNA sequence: TGCGCCAGCAGCTTGGAGGGCCCAGGTCTAAACACTGAAGCTTTCTTT.

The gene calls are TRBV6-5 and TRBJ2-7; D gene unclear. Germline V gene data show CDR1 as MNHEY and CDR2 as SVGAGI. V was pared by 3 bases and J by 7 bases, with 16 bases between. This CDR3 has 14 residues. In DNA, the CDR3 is TGTGCCAGCAGTTATTCCCAGACCTACGGAGAGCAGTACTTC. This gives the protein CASSYSQTYGEQYF.

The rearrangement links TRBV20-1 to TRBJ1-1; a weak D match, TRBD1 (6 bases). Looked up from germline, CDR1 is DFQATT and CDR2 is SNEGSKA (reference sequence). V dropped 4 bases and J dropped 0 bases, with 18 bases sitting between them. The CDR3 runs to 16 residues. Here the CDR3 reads CSAIFWAGEMNTEAFF. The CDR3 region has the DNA TGCAGTGCTATCTTCTGGGCAGGGGAAATGAACACTGAAGCTTTCTTT.

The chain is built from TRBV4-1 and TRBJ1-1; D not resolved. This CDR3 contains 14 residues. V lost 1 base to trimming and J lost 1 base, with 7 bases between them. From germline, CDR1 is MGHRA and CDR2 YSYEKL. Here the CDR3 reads CASSQGAGNTEAFF. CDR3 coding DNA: TGCGCCAGCAGCCAAGGGGCCGGGAACACTGAAGCTTTCTTT.

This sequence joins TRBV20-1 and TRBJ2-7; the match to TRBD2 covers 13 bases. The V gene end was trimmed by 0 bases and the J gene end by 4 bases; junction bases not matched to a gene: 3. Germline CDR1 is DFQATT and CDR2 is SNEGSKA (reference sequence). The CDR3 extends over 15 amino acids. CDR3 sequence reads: CSARDGTSGKYEQYF. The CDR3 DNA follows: TGCAGTGCTAGAGATGGGACTAGCGGGAAATACGAGCAGTACTTC.

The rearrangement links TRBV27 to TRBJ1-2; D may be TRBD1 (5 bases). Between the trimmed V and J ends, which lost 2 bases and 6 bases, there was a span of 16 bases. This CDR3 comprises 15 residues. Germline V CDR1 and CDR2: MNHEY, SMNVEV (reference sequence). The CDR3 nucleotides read TGTGCCAGCAGTTTACGGCAGGGCAGGCAAGATGGCTACACCTTC. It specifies CASSLRQGRQDGYTF.

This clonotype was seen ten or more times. The chain's CDR3 is CASSPRLAGVNEQFF. In DNA, the CDR3 is TGTGCCAGCAGCCCACGACTAGCGGGGGTTAATGAGCAGTTCTTC. The chain carries TRBV28 and TRBJ2-1; 12 bases are shared with TRBD2. The CDR3 contains 15 residues. V shed 6 bases, J shed 7 bases, and the junction held 7 bases outside the gene matches. Germline loops: CDR1 MDHEN, CDR2 SYDVKM.

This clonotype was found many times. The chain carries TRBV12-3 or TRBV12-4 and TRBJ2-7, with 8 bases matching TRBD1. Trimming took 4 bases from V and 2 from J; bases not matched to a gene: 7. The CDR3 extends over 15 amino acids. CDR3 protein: CASSSGAGGTYEQYF. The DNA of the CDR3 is TGTGCCAGCAGTTCCGGAGCAGGGGGCACCTACGAGCAGTACTTC.

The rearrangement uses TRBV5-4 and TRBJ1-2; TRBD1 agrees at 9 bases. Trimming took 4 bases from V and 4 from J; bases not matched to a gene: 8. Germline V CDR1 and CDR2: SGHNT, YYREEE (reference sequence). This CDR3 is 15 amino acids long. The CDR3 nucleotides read TGTGCCAGCAGCAGGACAGGGGATCTTGGCTATGGCTACACCTTC. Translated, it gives CASSRTGDLGYGYTF.